The 14 T cell receptor beta chains presented below share a single source sample, sequenced in a study of blood T cell repertoires in COVID-19. Assay used: immunoSEQ multiplex PCR; TCRdb lists only in-frame clones, some missing. The table shows more than 250,000 clones, with 87% occurring only once. The sequenced material came from PBMCs or T cells enriched from blood (not recorded which). The receptors originated from a woman aged 30 to 39 who had recovered from COVID-19.

This chain connects TRBV5-5 to TRBJ1-1; D possibly corresponds to TRBD1 (5 bases). There are 16 residues in the CDR3. The V gene lost 0 bases and the J gene lost 0 bases, with 12 bases spanning the gap. CDR1 and CDR2 from the germline V gene are SGHKS and YYEKEE (reference sequence). DNA for the CDR3: TGTGCCAGCAGCTTGGCCGGTGCAGGGATGAACACTGAAGCTTTCTTT. Translating it yields CASSLAGAGMNTEAFF.

This clone was seen more than once but under ten times. The V gene is TRBV4-1, the J gene TRBJ2-5; D possibly corresponds to TRBD2 (5 bases). V dropped 0 bases and J dropped 7 bases, with 12 bases sitting between them. The CDR3 consists of 14 residues. Germline loops: CDR1 MGHRA, CDR2 YSYEKL. In DNA form, the CDR3 reads TGCGCCAGCAGCCAAGATTCCGGGGTTTGGACCCAGTACTTC. Its translation is CASSQDSGVWTQYF.

The rearrangement joins TRBV27 to TRBJ2-1, with D perhaps matching TRBD2 (6 bases). Germline lookup yields CDR1 MNHEY and CDR2 SMNVEV (reference sequence). The V end lost 6 bases, the J end lost 4 bases, and 16 bases lay between the germline ends. CDR3 size: 15 residues. As DNA, the CDR3 is TGTGCCAGCAGCTCGGGACTGGGGGTGTACAATGAGCAGTTCTTC. Protein: CASSSGLGVYNEQFF.

The J gene is TRBJ1-1, the V gene TRBV7-9; 8 nucleotides line up with TRBD1. This CDR3 is 13 amino acids long. The germline CDR1 and CDR2 sequences are SEHNR and FQNEAQ (reference sequence). The J segment lost 8 bases and the V segment lost 5 bases, leaving 7 bases of the junction unmatched. Here the CDR3 reads CASSLQGAEEAFF. CDR3 nucleotides: TGTGCCAGCAGCCTCCAGGGGGCAGAAGAAGCTTTCTTT.

This chain joins TRBV15 and TRBJ2-5, with 12 bases matching TRBD2. Germline CDR1 is LNHNV and CDR2 is YYDKDF (reference sequence). This CDR3 comprises 15 residues. J was trimmed by 1 base and V by 5 bases; bases with no gene match: 2. The CDR3 DNA reads TGTGCCACCAGCCCTAGCGGGGGGGGCCAAGAGACCCAGTACTTC. Its translation: CATSPSGGGQETQYF. Variable domain in full (rest from reference TRBV15 and TRBJ2-5): DAMVIQNPRYQVTQFGKPVTLSCSQTLNHNVMYWYQQKSSQAPKLLFHYYDKDFNNEADTPDNFQSRRPNTSFCFLDIRSPGLGDTAMYLCATSPSGGGQETQYFGPGTRLLVL.

The chain carries TRBV19 and TRBJ2-7; a possible D gene is TRBD1 (5 bases). This CDR3 is 17 amino acids long. CDR1 is LNHDA, CDR2 SQIVND, per germline (reference sequence). Deletions cut 5 bases from V and 0 bases from J, with 20 bases between. CDR3 sequence reads: CASSAKTEPVISYEQYF. In nucleotides, the CDR3 is TGTGCCAGTAGTGCCAAGACAGAACCAGTGATCTCCTACGAGCAGTACTTC. Together with reference TRBV19 and TRBJ2-7, the CDR3 gives the full variable domain: DGGITQSPKYLFRKEGQNVTLSCEQNLNHDAMYWYRQDPGQGLRLIYYSQIVNDFQKGDIAEGYSVSREKKESFPLTVTSAQKNPTAFYLCASSAKTEPVISYEQYFGPGTRLTVT.

This clone was seen a few times. The chain recombines TRBV2 with TRBJ1-1, with D uncertain. Germline assignment: CDR1 SNHLY and CDR2 FYNNEI. CDR3 length: 13 residues. Trimming took off 5 bases at V and 1 base at J, with 8 bases between the two ends. The DNA of the CDR3 is TGTGCCAGCAGTTACACACCGAACACTGAAGCTTTCTTT. It specifies CASSYTPNTEAFF.

This chain uses TRBV12-3 or TRBV12-4 with TRBJ1-2; maybe TRBD1 (6 bases). Trimming took off 5 bases at V and 7 bases at J, with 14 bases between the two ends. This CDR3 region has 13 residues. The CDR3 region has the DNA TGTGCCAGCAGTCGGGACACCGGAGGTGGCTACACCTTC. Translated, it gives CASSRDTGGGYTF.

V usage is TRBV7-8 and J usage is TRBJ1-2; 9 nucleotides line up with TRBD1. The CDR3 totals 16 residues. The ends lost 2 bases at V and 7 bases at J; junction bases unmatched: 11. Germline CDR1 is SGHVS and CDR2 is FQNEAQ. The CDR3 spells CASSLINRDRDVGYTF. The CDR3 DNA is TGTGCCAGCAGCTTAATCAACAGGGACAGGGATGTTGGCTACACCTTC.

V usage is TRBV4-1 and J usage is TRBJ1-1; D not certain. With 1 base removed from V and 1 base from J, the gap between germline ends came to 19 bases. Germline CDR1 is MGHRA and CDR2 is YSYEKL. CDR3 size: 18 residues. This CDR3 is CASSQVVVGGSRNTEAFF. The CDR3, as DNA: TGCGCCAGCAGCCAAGTTGTGGTGGGAGGCAGCAGGAACACTGAAGCTTTCTTT.

Of note for this clone: Other DNA sequences in this sample translate to the same CDR3. CDR3 residues: CASSLGSSYEQYF. CDR3 bases: TGTGCCAGCAGCTTGGGCAGCTCCTACGAGCAGTACTTC. The chain recombines TRBV5-6 with TRBJ2-7, with D unresolved. This CDR3 comprises 13 residues. Between the trimmed V and J ends, which lost 0 bases and 0 bases, there was a span of 4 bases. CDR1 SGHDT and CDR2 YYEEEE come from the germline V gene.

V gene TRBV5-4 combines with J gene TRBJ1-2; D is ambiguous. From germline, CDR1 is SGHNT and CDR2 YYREEE (reference sequence). The CDR3 is 15 amino acids. V lost 4 bases to trimming and J lost 1 base, with 14 bases between them. The CDR3 nucleotides read TGTGCCAGCAGCCGGGCCGAGGGAGATAACTATGGCTACACCTTC. Its protein is CASSRAEGDNYGYTF.

The chain links TRBV7-8 to TRBJ1-4; D possibly corresponds to TRBD1 (6 bases). Looked up from germline, CDR1 is SGHVS and CDR2 is FQNEAQ. Trimming stripped 5 bases from V and 3 bases from J, with 13 bases between. This CDR3 comprises 15 residues. CDR3 in amino acids: CASSESRGPNEKLFF. Written as DNA, the CDR3 is TGTGCCAGCAGCGAGAGCAGGGGCCCTAATGAAAAACTGTTTTTT.

This chain links TRBV18 with TRBJ1-1, with D uncertain. CDR1 KGHSH and CDR2 LQKENI come from the germline V gene. The CDR3 sequence is 12 residues long. Trimming took 6 bases from V and 0 from J, leaving 5 bases between them. The chain's CDR3 is CASSQMNTEAFF. CDR3 bases: TGTGCCAGCTCCCAAATGAACACTGAAGCTTTCTTT.